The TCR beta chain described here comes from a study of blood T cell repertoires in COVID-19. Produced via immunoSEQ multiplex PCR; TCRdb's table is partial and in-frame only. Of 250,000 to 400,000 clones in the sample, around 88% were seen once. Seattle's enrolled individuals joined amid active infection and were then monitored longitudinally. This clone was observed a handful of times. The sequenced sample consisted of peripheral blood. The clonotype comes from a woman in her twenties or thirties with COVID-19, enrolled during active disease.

The CDR3 loop is CASTGSSNYGYTF. Written as DNA, the CDR3 is TGTGCCAGCACCGGGAGCAGTAACTATGGCTACACCTTC. V gene TRBV27 combines with J gene TRBJ1-2, with no clear D. In germline, CDR1 is MNHEY, CDR2 SMNVEV (reference sequence). V lost 7 bases and J 1 base, leaving 10 bases between the germline ends. The CDR3 extends over 13 amino acids.